These 28 T cell receptor beta chains came from one sample sequenced in a study of molecular identifiers for immune sequencing clone quantification. Each CDR3 protein is one row after TCRdb ran MiXCR on the PCR reads. In the table there are some 650,000 distinct CDR3 sequences, 20% of which are singletons. The sequencing sample was made of naive CD8+ T cells from blood, with Jurkat cell RNA spiked in. The sample's subset: FACS-sorted CD8+CD4-CCR7+CD45RA+ naive T cells. These receptors came from a human donor in good health. Some libraries in this study had Jurkat cell RNA spiked in.

This clonotype was recorded at least ten times. V gene TRBV2 combines with J gene TRBJ2-7; tentatively, D is TRBD2 (7 bases). Trimming removed 6 bases from V and 4 bases from J, with 10 bases in between. The CDR3 is 12 residues long. In germline, CDR1 is SNHLY, CDR2 FYNNEI. CDR3 amino acids: CASSAGAYEQYF. The DNA of the CDR3 is TGTGCCAGCAGCGCGGGGGCTTACGAGCAGTACTTC. Filled out from reference TRBV2 and TRBJ2-7, the complete variable domain reads EPEVTQTPSHQVTQMGQEVILRCVPISNHLYFYWYRQILGQKVEFLVSFYNNEISEKSEIFDDQFSVERPDGSNFTLKIRSTKLEDSAMYFCASSAGAYEQYFGPGTRLTVT.

There are many counts of this clonotype. The V gene is TRBV6-2 or TRBV6-3, the J gene TRBJ2-3, with a possible D match to TRBD1 (6 bases). Germline loops: CDR1 MNHEY, CDR2 SVGEGT. The V gene lost 8 bases and the J gene lost 4 bases, with 10 bases spanning the gap. There are 12 residues in the CDR3. CDR3 amino acids: CASEGVADTQYF. For the CDR3, the DNA is TGTGCCAGCGAGGGGGTCGCAGATACGCAGTATTTT.

A few counts support this clonotype. The rearrangement joins TRBV19 to TRBJ2-5, with D perhaps matching TRBD1 or TRBD2 (6 bases each). Germline loops: CDR1 LNHDA, CDR2 SQIVND (reference sequence). V lost 6 bases and J 11 bases, leaving 13 bases between the germline ends. CDR3 length: 11 amino acids. The CDR3 spells CASSPGAGQYF. The CDR3 region has the DNA TGTGCCAGTAGCCCGGGGGCGGGGCAGTACTTC.

Regarding this clonotype: A read error may explain this, as a much larger clone is one base away. The genes are TRBV4-2 and TRBJ2-7; 8 bases fit TRBD1. The germline V gene has CDR1 LGHNA and CDR2 YNFKEQ. The CDR3 has 15 amino acids. CDR3 nucleotides: TGTGCCAGAAGCCAAGATTTAACAGGGGGGTACGAGCAGTACTTC. Its translation: CARSQDLTGGYEQYF.

A word on this clonotype: This may be a read error: a much more frequent sequence differs by one nucleotide. V usage is TRBV7-9 and J usage is TRBJ2-1, with 7 bases aligning to TRBD2. CDR3 length: 14 residues. With V trimmed by 4 bases and J by 6 bases, 6 bases remained unmatched. CDR1 SEHNR and CDR2 FQNEAQ come from the germline V gene (reference sequence). CDR3 nucleotides: TGTGCCAGCAGCTCAGACTGGGGGGGCAATGAGCAGTTCTTC. It translates to CASSSDWGGNEQFF.

The chain carries TRBV27 and TRBJ1-6, with D unresolved. There are 14 residues in the CDR3. Trimming took off 2 bases at V and 7 bases at J, with 9 bases between the two ends. CDR1 is MNHEY and CDR2 is SMNVEV in the germline V gene (reference sequence). The CDR3 coding sequence is TGTGCCAGCAGTTTAGGCAGCGTAAATTCACCCCTCCACTTT. Protein: CASSLGSVNSPLHF.

This clonotype was detected a few times. The genes are TRBV3-1 and TRBJ2-1, with TRBD2 as a possible D gene (6 bases). The CDR3 covers 15 residues. Germline V gene sequence: CDR1 LGHDT, CDR2 YNNKEL (reference sequence). V was clipped by 0 bases and J by 6 bases, with 12 bases between them. The CDR3 coding sequence is TGTGCCAGCAGCCAAGATCGGTGGAGGGGCAATGAGCAGTTCTTC. Translation gives CASSQDRWRGNEQFF.

A word on this clonotype: This may arise from a read error, as a much more abundant clone is one base away. The chain uses TRBV30 and TRBJ2-7; 8 positions match TRBD1. From germline, CDR1 is GTSNPN and CDR2 SVGIG (reference sequence). The CDR3 loop spans 13 amino acids. CDR3 coding DNA: TGTGCCTGGAGCTGGGACAGGTTGGGCGAGCAGCACTTC. Translation gives CAWSWDRLGEQHF.

The chain couples TRBV30 to TRBJ1-2; TRBD1 might be the D (5 bases). With 1 base removed from V and 4 bases from J, the gap between germline ends came to 13 bases. This CDR3 spans 14 amino acids. The V gene's germline CDR1 is GTSNPN and CDR2 SVGIG (reference sequence). CDR3: CAWSDGTEFYGYTF. The CDR3 coding sequence is TGTGCCTGGAGTGACGGGACCGAGTTCTATGGCTACACCTTC.

This clonotype was counted many times. The rearrangement joins TRBV6-1 to TRBJ1-1; D gene ambiguous. This CDR3 is 19 amino acids long. CDR1 and CDR2 from the germline V gene are MNHNS and SASEGT. The V and J ends lost 3 bases and 0 bases respectively, with 23 bases between them. The CDR3 DNA reads as TGTGCCAGCAGTGAGTTCGCGGGTTCGACAAGATCGGTGAACACTGAAGCTTTCTTT. Amino acids: CASSEFAGSTRSVNTEAFF.

Remarks on this clonotype: A read error may explain this, as a much larger clone is one base away. The chain employs TRBV14 and TRBJ2-5; TRBD1 is a possible D gene (7 bases). Trimming stripped 3 bases from V and 5 bases from J, with 13 bases between. The CDR3 length is 14 residues. Germline V CDR1 and CDR2: SGHDN, FVKESK. The CDR3 is CASSHRGRSETQYF. In nucleotides, the CDR3 is TGTGCCAGCAGCCACAGGGGGAGGTCGGAGACCCAGTACTTC. Using reference TRBV14 and TRBJ2-5 for the parts outside the CDR3, the full variable domain is EAGVTQFPSHSVIEKGQTVTLRCDPISGHDNLYWYRRVMGKEIKFLLHFVKESKQDESGMPNNRFLAERTGGTYSTLKVQPAELEDSGVYFCASSHRGRSETQYFGPGTRLLVL.

In this sample, this clonotype turned up many times. The V gene is TRBV4-3, the J gene TRBJ2-6; TRBD1 matches at 10 bases. Germline assignment: CDR1 LGHNA and CDR2 YSLEER. V lost 2 bases and J lost 1; bases outside the gene matches: 8. This CDR3 has 19 residues. The CDR3 DNA sequence: TGCGCCAGCAGCCAACATGCCGGGACAGGGGTGTCTGGGGCCAACGTCCTGACTTTC. This encodes CASSQHAGTGVSGANVLTF.

This clonotype was detected ten times or more. The gene calls are TRBV4-1 and TRBJ1-5; 8 nucleotides align to TRBD1. Looked up from germline, CDR1 is MGHRA and CDR2 is YSYEKL. V lost 3 bases and J lost 1; bases outside the gene matches: 8. The length of the CDR3 is 17 residues. Here the CDR3 DNA reads TGCGCCAGCAGCCACCACGCGGACAGGGTAAGCAATCAGCCCCAGCATTTT. Its protein product is CASSHHADRVSNQPQHF.

V and J are TRBV2 and TRBJ2-7; 12 bases map to TRBD2. The CDR3 contains 17 residues. Germline trimming cut 1 base from V and 4 bases from J; bases unmatched to any gene: 8. Germline CDR1 is SNHLY and CDR2 is FYNNEI. In nucleotides, the CDR3 is TGTGCCAGCAGTGAAGGTCTAGCGGGAGGGCCAAAATACGAGCAGTACTTC. It codes for CASSEGLAGGPKYEQYF.

Details on this clonotype: A much larger clone differs by one base, so this may be a read error. The chain uses TRBV9 and TRBJ2-5; a weak D match, TRBD1 (5 bases). This CDR3 is 13 amino acids long. Germline loops: CDR1 SGDLS, CDR2 YYNGEE. Trimming cost V 5 bases and J 4 bases, with 12 bases left between them. The CDR3 is CASSRGWAETQYF. In DNA form, the CDR3 reads TGTGCCAGCAGTAGGGGTTGGGCAGAGACCCAGTACTTC.

CDR3 sequence (DNA): TGCGCCAGCAGCCAAGATATATCCAGGCTGGGGACTGAAGCTTTCTTT. As protein: CASSQDISRLGTEAFF. This chain connects TRBV4-3 to TRBJ1-1; no firm D call. The CDR3 length is 16 residues. The ends were cut back, 0 bases at V and 5 bases at J, with 16 bases in the middle. Germline assignment: CDR1 LGHNA and CDR2 YSLEER.

Details on this clonotype: A read error may explain this, as a much larger clone is one base away. The rearrangement links TRBV24-1 to TRBJ1-1; D is perhaps TRBD1 (5 bases). The CDR3 runs to 15 residues. CDR1 and CDR2 from the germline V gene are KGHDR and SFDVKD. The CDR3 is CATRGDGGRNTGAFF. CDR3 nucleotide sequence: TGTGCCACCCGAGGCGATGGGGGAAGGAACACTGGAGCTTTCTTT.

In this sample, this clonotype turned up many times. This chain uses TRBV12-3 or TRBV12-4 with TRBJ2-5, with 13 bases identical to TRBD2. Losses at the gene ends were 4 bases for V and 5 bases for J; bases not matched to a gene: 7. The CDR3 has 16 residues. CDR3 bases: TGTGCCAGCAGTTCTCGGACTAGCGGGAGTTCGGAGACCCAGTACTTC. It codes for CASSSRTSGSSETQYF.

This clonotype was recorded many times. CDR3 residues: CASSLGTYTDTQYF. DNA for the CDR3: TGTGCCAGCAGTTTAGGGACCTATACAGATACGCAGTATTTT. V gene TRBV5-6 combines with J gene TRBJ2-3; D may match TRBD1 or TRBD2 (5 bases each). The CDR3 is 14 residues long. V was clipped by 5 bases and J by 3 bases, with 13 bases between them. From germline, CDR1 is SGHDT and CDR2 YYEEEE.

The chain couples TRBV6-5 to TRBJ2-2; tentatively, D is TRBD2 (5 bases). The CDR3 has 15 amino acids. V was clipped by 7 bases and J by 3 bases, with 15 bases between them. The germline V gene encodes CDR1 MNHEY and CDR2 SVGAGI. The CDR3 DNA is TGTGCCAGCAACCTAGCTGGGTGGGACACCGGGGAGCTGTTTTTT. The encoded protein is CASNLAGWDTGELFF.

This clonotype was counted at least ten times. The chain couples TRBV27 to TRBJ1-5; no clear D. The CDR3 contains 14 residues. Trimming removed 2 bases at V and 0 bases at J, with 5 bases between. Per the germline V gene, CDR1 is MNHEY and CDR2 is SMNVEV (reference sequence). The CDR3: CASSLRYSNQPQHF. In DNA form, the CDR3 reads TGTGCCAGCAGTTTACGGTATAGCAATCAGCCCCAGCATTTT.

The sample holds a few counts of this clonotype. The chain has TRBV5-6 and TRBJ2-7; TRBD1 is a possible D gene (6 bases). The V gene lost 4 bases and the J gene lost 0 bases, with 11 bases spanning the gap. CDR3 length: 14 amino acids. Germline-derived CDR1 and CDR2 are SGHDT and YYEEEE. The CDR3: CASSNRDISYEQYF. The CDR3 nucleotides are TGTGCCAGCAGCAACCGGGACATCTCCTACGAGCAGTACTTC.

This clonotype has at least ten counts. The rearrangement uses TRBV6-1 and TRBJ2-2, with 8 bases lining up with TRBD1. The CDR3 is made up of 14 amino acids. Germline V lookup: CDR1 MNHNS, CDR2 SASEGT. J lost 0 bases, V lost 7 bases, and 1 base had no gene match. The CDR3 nucleotides read TGTGCCAGCACGACAGGGGCGAACACCGGGGAGCTGTTTTTT. Protein product: CASTTGANTGELFF.

The chain couples TRBV11-1 to TRBJ2-1, with 13 bases matching TRBD2. The CDR3 totals 17 residues. Germline CDR1 is SGHAT and CDR2 is FQDESV (reference sequence). V was pared by 5 bases and J by 10 bases, with 14 bases of the junction left unmatched. This CDR3 reads CASSGTSGIPPSGEQFF. The CDR3 nucleotides read TGTGCCAGCAGCGGGACTAGCGGGATCCCCCCTTCTGGCGAGCAGTTCTTC.

There are many counts of this clonotype. V is TRBV27 and J is TRBJ2-3; D not resolved. The germline V and J ends were trimmed by 6 bases and 6 bases, with 10 bases remaining between them. The V gene's germline CDR1 is MNHEY and CDR2 SMNVEV (reference sequence). CDR3 length: 12 amino acids. The CDR3 reads CASSPLHDTQYF. CDR3 sequence (DNA): TGTGCCAGCAGCCCCCTTCACGATACGCAGTATTTT.

The table lists this clonotype with many counts. The J gene is TRBJ2-3, the V gene TRBV6-6, with 8 bases that match TRBD2. The germline CDR1 and CDR2 sequences are MNHNY and SVGAGI (reference sequence). V lost 11 bases to trimming and J lost 1 base; unmatched junction nucleotides: 8. This CDR3 spans 14 amino acids. For the CDR3, the DNA is TGTGCCTTAGTCCCAGCGGGAGGCACAGATACGCAGTATTTT. It yields the protein CALVPAGGTDTQYF.

This clonotype was counted at least ten times. V gene TRBV20-1 combines with J gene TRBJ2-7; 7 bases agree with TRBD1. CDR1 and CDR2 from the germline V gene are DFQATT and SNEGSKA (reference sequence). This CDR3 is 12 amino acids long. The V and J ends lost 7 bases and 6 bases, in that order; junction bases with no gene match: 9. CDR3 in amino acids: CSGTDRSREQYF. As DNA, the CDR3 is TGCAGTGGGACGGACAGGTCGCGCGAGCAGTACTTC.

Concerning this clonotype: A much larger clone differs from this one at a single base, so this may be a read error. The gene calls are TRBV10-3 and TRBJ2-2, with 9 bases that match TRBD1. Trimming removed 4 bases from V and 4 bases from J; junction bases left unmatched: 13. The germline CDR1 and CDR2 sequences are ENHRY and SYGVKD. The CDR3 has 18 amino acids. CDR3 loop: CAISGTGEKGRRTGELFF. The CDR3 coding sequence is TGTGCCATCAGTGGGACAGGGGAGAAGGGTAGACGCACCGGGGAGCTGTTTTTT.